The 8 T cell receptor beta chains reported below all come from one sample, sequenced in a study of OX40 agonist ivuxolimab in advanced cancers. Profiling relied on immunoSEQ multiplex PCR, and the TCRdb table lists in-frame clones only, not all of them. The sample shows 20,000 to 25,000 clones, roughly three quarters of them seen only once. The sequencing used CD4+ or CD8+ T cells sorted from blood, collected in a trial of the OX40 agonist ivuxolimab. These receptors came from an adult with an advanced solid tumor such as melanoma, head and neck, liver or kidney cancer.

J is TRBJ2-1 and V is TRBV19; D is unresolved. Germline-derived CDR1 and CDR2 are LNHDA and SQIVND (reference sequence). V shed 8 bases and J shed 1 base, with 9 bases lying between them. This CDR3 has 13 residues. CDR3 sequence: CASAPTSYNEQFF. As DNA, the CDR3 is TGTGCCAGTGCTCCAACTTCCTACAATGAGCAGTTCTTC.

This chain connects TRBV13 to TRBJ2-1; the match to TRBD2 covers 14 bases. The V gene end was trimmed by 5 bases and the J gene end by 6 bases; junction bases not matched to a gene: 6. The CDR3 is 16 residues long. The germline CDR1 and CDR2 sequences are PRHDT and FYEKMQ (reference sequence). CDR3 coding DNA: TGTGCCAGCAGCCTGGGACTAGCGGGGGAACTCAATGAGCAGTTCTTC. Protein product: CASSLGLAGELNEQFF.

By share of the sample, this clone is medium-sized (0.01 to 0.1%). The CDR3 reads CAIQQGNEQFF. The CDR3 DNA reads TGTGCCATCCAGCAGGGCAATGAGCAGTTCTTC. J is TRBJ2-1 and V is TRBV7-9; tentatively, D is TRBD1 (5 bases). The CDR3 runs to 11 residues. Germline CDR1 and CDR2: SEHNR and FQNEAQ (reference sequence). The germline V and J ends were trimmed by 10 bases and 6 bases, with 10 bases remaining between them.

This clone was detected once. The chain links TRBV28 to TRBJ2-7; D perhaps matches TRBD2 (6 bases). This CDR3 is built from 13 residues. Trimming took off 6 bases at V and 2 bases at J, with 11 bases between the two ends. CDR1 MDHEN and CDR2 SYDVKM come from the germline V gene. The CDR3 coding sequence is TGTGCCAGCAGGGCGCCGGGAGCCTACGAGCAGTACTTC. This codes for CASRAPGAYEQYF.

This clone has only a few counts. Sequence at one end of the junction differs from germline and may be a read error. The chain joins TRBV7-7 to TRBJ1-4; D is uncertain. The CDR3 extends over 12 amino acids. CDR1 and CDR2 from the germline V gene are SSHAT and FNYEAQ (reference sequence). In DNA, the CDR3 is TGTGCTAGCAGCGACACGTTGGGTCAACTGTTTTTT. It yields the protein CASSDTLGQLFF.

CDR3 sequence (DNA): TGTGCCAGCAGGGGTTCAGGAACCAGAGACGAGCAGTACTTC. Residues: CASRGSGTRDEQYF. The J gene is TRBJ2-7, the V gene TRBV6-5; D not certain. V shed 6 bases and J shed 5 bases, with 17 bases lying between them. Germline CDR1 is MNHEY and CDR2 is SVGAGI. The CDR3 is 14 residues long.

In its sample, this clone was seen a few times. The chain has TRBV5-4 and TRBJ2-1; D is ambiguous. The germline V gene encodes CDR1 SGHNT and CDR2 YYREEE (reference sequence). V lost 3 bases and J 8 bases, leaving 9 bases between the germline ends. The length of the CDR3 is 12 residues. CDR3 coding DNA: TGTGCCAGCAGCTCTGACTGGGATGAGCAGTTCTTC. Amino acid sequence: CASSSDWDEQFF. Based on the CDR3 plus reference TRBV5-4 and TRBJ2-1, the full variable domain is ETGVTQSPTHLIKTRGQQVTLRCSSQSGHNTVSWYQQALGQGPQFIFQYYREEENGRGNFPPRFSGLQFPNYSSELNVNALELDDSALYLCASSSDWDEQFFGPGTRLTVL.

The chain carries TRBV7-9 and TRBJ2-1; 7 bases match TRBD2. CDR1 SEHNR and CDR2 FQNEAQ come from the germline V gene (reference sequence). CDR3 length equals 17 residues. In nucleotides, the CDR3 is TGTGCGGCGGAGCGGGGTATAGGTAGTACCCAAGACAATGAGCAGTTCTTC. Encoded protein: CAAERGIGSTQDNEQFF. Together with reference TRBV7-9 and TRBJ2-1, the CDR3 gives the full variable domain: DTGVSQNPRHKITKRGQNVTFRCDPISEHNRLYWYRQTLGQGPEFLTYFQNEAQLEKSRLLSDRFSAERPKGSFSTLEIQRTEQGDSAMYLCAAERGIGSTQDNEQFFGPGTRLTVL.